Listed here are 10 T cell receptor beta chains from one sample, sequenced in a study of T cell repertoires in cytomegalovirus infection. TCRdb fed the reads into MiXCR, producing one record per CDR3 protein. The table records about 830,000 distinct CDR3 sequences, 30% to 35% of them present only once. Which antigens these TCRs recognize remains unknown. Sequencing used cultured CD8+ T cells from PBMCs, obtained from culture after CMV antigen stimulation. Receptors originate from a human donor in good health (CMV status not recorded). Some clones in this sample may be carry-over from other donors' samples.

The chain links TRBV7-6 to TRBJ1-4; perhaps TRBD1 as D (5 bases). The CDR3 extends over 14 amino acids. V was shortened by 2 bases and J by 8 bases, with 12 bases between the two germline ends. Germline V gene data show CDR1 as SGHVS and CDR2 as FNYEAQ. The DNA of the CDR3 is TGTGCCAGCAGCTTAACCGACAGACGGGAAAAACTGTTTTTT. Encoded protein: CASSLTDRREKLFF.

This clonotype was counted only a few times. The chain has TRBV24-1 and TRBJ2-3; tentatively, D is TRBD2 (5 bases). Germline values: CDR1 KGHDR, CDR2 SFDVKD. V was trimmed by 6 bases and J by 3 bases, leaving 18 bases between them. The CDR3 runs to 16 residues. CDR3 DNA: TGTGCCACCAGTCCCCGAGGGCTCCAAGGGACAGATACGCAGTATTTT. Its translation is CATSPRGLQGTDTQYF.

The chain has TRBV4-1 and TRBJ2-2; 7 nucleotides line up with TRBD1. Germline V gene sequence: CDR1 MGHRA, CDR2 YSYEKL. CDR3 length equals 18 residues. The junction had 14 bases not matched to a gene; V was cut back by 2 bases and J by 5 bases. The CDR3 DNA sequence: TGCGCCAGCAGCCAACGTACACAGGGGCGTGGGTGGACCGGGGAGCTGTTTTTT. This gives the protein CASSQRTQGRGWTGELFF.

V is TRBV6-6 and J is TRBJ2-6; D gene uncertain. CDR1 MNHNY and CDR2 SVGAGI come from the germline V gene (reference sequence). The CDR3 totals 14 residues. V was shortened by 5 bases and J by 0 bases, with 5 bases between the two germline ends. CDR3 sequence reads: CASSIDSGANVLTF. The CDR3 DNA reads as TGTGCCAGCAGTATCGACTCTGGGGCCAACGTCCTGACTTTC.

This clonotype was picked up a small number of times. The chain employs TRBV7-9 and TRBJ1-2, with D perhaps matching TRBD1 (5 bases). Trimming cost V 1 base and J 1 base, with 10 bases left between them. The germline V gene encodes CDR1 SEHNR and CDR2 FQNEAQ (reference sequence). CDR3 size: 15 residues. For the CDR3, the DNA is TGTGCCAGCAGCTTAGGCGTGGGGGTTAACTATGGCTACACCTTC. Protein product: CASSLGVGVNYGYTF.

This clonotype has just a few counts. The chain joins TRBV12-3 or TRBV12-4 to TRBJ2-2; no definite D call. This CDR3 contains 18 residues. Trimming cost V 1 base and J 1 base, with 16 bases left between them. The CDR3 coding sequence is TGTGCCAGCAGTTTAGGCACGCCGGGTGCTGGGAACACCGGGGAGCTGTTTTTT. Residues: CASSLGTPGAGNTGELFF.

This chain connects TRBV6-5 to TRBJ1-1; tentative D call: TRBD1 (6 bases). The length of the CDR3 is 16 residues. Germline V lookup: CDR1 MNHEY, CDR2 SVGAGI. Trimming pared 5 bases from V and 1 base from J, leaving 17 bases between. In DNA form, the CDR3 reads TGTGCCAGCAGTCTCGGGGGCCCAGTGGGGAACACTGAAGCTTTCTTT. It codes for CASSLGGPVGNTEAFF.

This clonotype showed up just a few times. Here the CDR3 DNA reads TGTGCCAGTGCGGGGGGGGCCAACACCGGGGAGCTGTTTTTT. It specifies CASAGGANTGELFF. The rearrangement uses TRBV27 and TRBJ2-2; 9 bases line up with TRBD2. CDR3 size: 14 residues. Trimming removed 9 bases from V and 2 bases from J; junction bases left unmatched: 4. CDR1 is MNHEY and CDR2 is SMNVEV in the germline V gene (reference sequence).

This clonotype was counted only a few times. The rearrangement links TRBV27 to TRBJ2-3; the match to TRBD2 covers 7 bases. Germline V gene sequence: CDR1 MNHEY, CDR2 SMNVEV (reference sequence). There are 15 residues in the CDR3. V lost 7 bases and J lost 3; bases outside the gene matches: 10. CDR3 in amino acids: CASTALVGGTDTQYF. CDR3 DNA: TGTGCCAGCACCGCCTTGGTGGGGGGGACAGATACGCAGTATTTT.

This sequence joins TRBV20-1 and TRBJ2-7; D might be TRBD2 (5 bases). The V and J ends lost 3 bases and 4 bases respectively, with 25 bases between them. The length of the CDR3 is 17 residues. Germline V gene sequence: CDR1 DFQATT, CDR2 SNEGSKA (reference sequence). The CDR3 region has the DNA TGCAGTGCTAGCCCCAAAGACTTCTCTCTCGGACTTTACGAGCAGTACGTC. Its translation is CSASPKDFSLGLYEQYV.